This record looks at one T cell receptor (beta chain) sequence and its context. Its antigen is still unknown. TCR beta sequencing covered blood CD8+ and CD4+ T cells. Negative isolation was used for CD8+ and CD4+ T cells and FACS enrichment for TEMRA cells. This specimen belongs to a study of CD8 T cells in Susac syndrome. Random hexamers primed reverse transcription of about 0.5 to 1 ug RNA. One entry per CDR3 protein results from TCRdb running MiXCR on the immunoSEQ multiplex PCR reads. Of fewer than 65,000 distinct CDR3 sequences in the sample, approximately 90% are singletons; the top ten hold approximately 0.2%. This CDR3 spans 14 amino acids. V dropped 3 bases and J dropped 2 bases, with 11 bases sitting between them. Germline CDR1 reads LGHNA; CDR2 reads YNFKEQ. Study-wide points: The study conceded that relatively few individuals underwent its TCR sequencing and HLA analysis.

The chain is built from TRBV4-2 and TRBJ2-7, with D hard to call. This clonotype was obtained from a human donor in good health. Sequencing input: CD8+ T cells from PBMCs. CDR3 DNA: TGTGCCAGCAGCCAGCAAGATGCGGCCTACGAGCAGTACTTC. It codes for CASSQQDAAYEQYF.